This T cell receptor (beta chain) appears in the sequencing data of a study of shared clonotypes between healthy human individuals. Study-level information: There were three CD4 naive, three CD4 memory, two CD8 naive and one CD8 memory plates per donor. Findings of the study overall: Blood was the only sampled material, and tissue repertoires likely differ.

As for this clone: As yet, its antigen is unknown.

V lost 3 bases to trimming and J lost 1 base, with 13 bases between them. There are 16 residues in the CDR3. Germline CDR1 reads LNHDA; CDR2 reads SQIVND (reference sequence). Data came from immunoSEQ multiplex PCR; TCRdb stores just in-frame clones and leaves some out. The table records about a million clones, about 80% of them present only once. Adult Caucasians living in Nashville, Tennessee made up all of the donors. It was into CD45RA+ naive and CD45RA-negative memory subsets that the CD4+ cells were split. This clonotype originated in a man between 18 and 29 years old in good health. The chain links TRBV19 to TRBJ1-5; the D is unclear. The sequencing input was memory CD4+ T cells sorted from blood. Described subset: CD45RA-negative fraction. The CDR3 nucleotides read TGTGCCAGTAGTATGTTCGCCGGAGCGAGCAATCAGCCCCAGCATTTT. Protein: CASSMFAGASNQPQHF.